A selection of T cell receptor beta chains follows, all from one sample in a study of T-cell reconstitution after alpha-beta-depleted transplantation in children. TCRdb fed the PCR reads into MiXCR, producing one record per CDR3 protein. Of 60,000 to 100,000 distinct CDR3 sequences listed, around 18% were seen once; the top ten hold approximately 55%. The sample in question was PBMCs, mostly from graft donor cells, obtained 360 days after TCRalphabeta/CD19-depleted stem cell transplant. These receptors came from a male patient aged 2-15 years who had a stem cell transplant for acute lymphoblastic leukemia, so the T cells may come from the graft donor. The CDR3 runs from the conserved cysteine through the conserved F or W. D genes are given only for firm matches. Clone size is stated in some rows and not others, as once, few, many or a class when expanded.

-	TRBV4-2	-	TRBJ2-5	CASSPLVFGGQETQYF	TGTGCCAGCAGCCCCCTGGTTTTCGGCGGGCAAGAGACCCAGTACTTC
-	TRBV7-2	many	TRBJ2-1	CASSRISRHNEQFF	TGTGCCAGCAGCCGGATAAGCCGCCACAATGAGCAGTTCTTC
-	TRBV12-3/TRBV12-4	few	TRBJ2-1	CASSFLRGWTYNEQFF	TGTGCCAGCAGTTTCCTTCGGGGATGGACCTACAATGAGCAGTTCTTC
TRBD1	TRBV5-5	many	TRBJ2-4	CASSSRRQGFDIQYF	TGTGCCAGCAGCTCTCGGAGACAGGGTTTCGACATTCAGTACTTC
TRBD2	TRBV20-1	-	TRBJ2-3	CSAPGLAGVVDTQYF	TGCAGTGCTCCAGGGCTAGCGGGAGTGGTAGATACGCAGTATTTT
-	TRBV15	-	TRBJ2-7	CGKYEQYF	TGTGGGAAGTACGAGCAGTACTTC
TRBD2	TRBV7-2	-	TRBJ2-2	CASSLGLAAGELFF	TGTGCCAGCAGCTTGGGACTAGCGGCCGGGGAGCTGTTTTTT
TRBD2	TRBV25-1	-	TRBJ2-5	CASSFGTNRQETQYF	TGTGCCAGCAGCTTCGGGACTAACCGCCAAGAGACCCAGTACTTC
TRBD1	TRBV7-9	many	TRBJ2-7	CASSSARGQYYEQYF	TGTGCCAGCAGCTCAGCGAGGGGACAGTACTACGAGCAGTACTTC
-	TRBV24-1	-	TRBJ2-1	CATSSELGHNEQFF	TGTGCCACCAGCTCGGAGTTAGGACACAATGAGCAGTTCTTC
TRBD2	TRBV5-1	-	TRBJ2-1	CASSSLTSGSHYPYNEQFF	TGCGCCAGCAGCAGTCTGACTAGCGGGAGCCACTACCCCTACAATGAGCAGTTCTTC
-	TRBV20-1	-	TRBJ2-5	CSASPGGQGRETQYF	TGCAGTGCAAGCCCAGGGGGGCAGGGTAGGGAGACCCAGTACTTC
-	TRBV5-1	few	TRBJ2-6	CASSPTPGVSPSGANVLTF	TGCGCCAGCAGCCCCACCCCAGGTGTTTCCCCCTCTGGGGCCAACGTCCTGACTTTC
TRBD2	TRBV12-3/TRBV12-4	-	TRBJ2-3	CASSLAGVTTTDTQYF	TGTGCCAGCAGTCTGGCGGGGGTAACAACCACAGATACGCAGTATTTT
-	TRBV6-2/TRBV6-3	few	TRBJ2-2	CASYWSGELFF	TGTGCCAGCTACTGGAGCGGGGAGCTGTTTTTT
-	TRBV15	-	TRBJ2-4	CATSRDKQQGGLAKNIQYF	TGTGCCACCAGCAGAGATAAGCAGCAGGGGGGGCTAGCCAAAAACATTCAGTACTTC
-	TRBV4-2	few	TRBJ2-7	CASSQEEGNSYEQYF	TGTGCCAGCAGCCAAGAGGAGGGAAACTCCTACGAGCAGTACTTC